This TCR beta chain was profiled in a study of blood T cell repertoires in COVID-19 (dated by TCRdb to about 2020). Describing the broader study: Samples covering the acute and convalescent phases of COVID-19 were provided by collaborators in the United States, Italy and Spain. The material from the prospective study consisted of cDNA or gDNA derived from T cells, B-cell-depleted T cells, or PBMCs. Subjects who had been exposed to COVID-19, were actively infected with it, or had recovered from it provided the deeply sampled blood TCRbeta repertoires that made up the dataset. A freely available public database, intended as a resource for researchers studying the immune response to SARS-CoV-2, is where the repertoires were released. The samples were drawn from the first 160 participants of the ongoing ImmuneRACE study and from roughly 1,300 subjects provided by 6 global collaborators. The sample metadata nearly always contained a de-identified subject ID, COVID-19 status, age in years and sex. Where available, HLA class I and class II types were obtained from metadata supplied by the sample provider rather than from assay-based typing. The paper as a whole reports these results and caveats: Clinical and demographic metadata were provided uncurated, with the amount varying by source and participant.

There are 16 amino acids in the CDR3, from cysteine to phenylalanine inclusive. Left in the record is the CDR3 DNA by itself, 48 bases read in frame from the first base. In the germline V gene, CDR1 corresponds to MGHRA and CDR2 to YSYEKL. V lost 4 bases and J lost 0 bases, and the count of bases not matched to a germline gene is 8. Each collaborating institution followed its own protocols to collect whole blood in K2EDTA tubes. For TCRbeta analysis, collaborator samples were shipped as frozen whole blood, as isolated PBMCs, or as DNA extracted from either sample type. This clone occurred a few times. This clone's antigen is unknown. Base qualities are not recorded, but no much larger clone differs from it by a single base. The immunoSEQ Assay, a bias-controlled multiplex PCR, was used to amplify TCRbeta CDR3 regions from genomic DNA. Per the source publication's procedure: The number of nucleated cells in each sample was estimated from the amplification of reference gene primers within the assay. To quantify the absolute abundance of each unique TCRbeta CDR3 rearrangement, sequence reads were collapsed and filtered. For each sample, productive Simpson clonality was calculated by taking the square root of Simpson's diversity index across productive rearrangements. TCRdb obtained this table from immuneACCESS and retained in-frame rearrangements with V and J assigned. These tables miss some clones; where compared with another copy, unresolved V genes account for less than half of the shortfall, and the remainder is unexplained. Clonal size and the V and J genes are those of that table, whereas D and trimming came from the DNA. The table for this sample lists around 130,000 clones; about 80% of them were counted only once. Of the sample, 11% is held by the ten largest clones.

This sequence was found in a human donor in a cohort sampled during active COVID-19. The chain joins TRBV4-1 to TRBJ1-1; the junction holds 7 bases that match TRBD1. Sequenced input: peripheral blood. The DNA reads TGCGCCAGCAGCCGGCTGTTGGGACAGCTGAACACTGAAGCTTTCTTT. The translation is CASSRLLGQLNTEAFF.